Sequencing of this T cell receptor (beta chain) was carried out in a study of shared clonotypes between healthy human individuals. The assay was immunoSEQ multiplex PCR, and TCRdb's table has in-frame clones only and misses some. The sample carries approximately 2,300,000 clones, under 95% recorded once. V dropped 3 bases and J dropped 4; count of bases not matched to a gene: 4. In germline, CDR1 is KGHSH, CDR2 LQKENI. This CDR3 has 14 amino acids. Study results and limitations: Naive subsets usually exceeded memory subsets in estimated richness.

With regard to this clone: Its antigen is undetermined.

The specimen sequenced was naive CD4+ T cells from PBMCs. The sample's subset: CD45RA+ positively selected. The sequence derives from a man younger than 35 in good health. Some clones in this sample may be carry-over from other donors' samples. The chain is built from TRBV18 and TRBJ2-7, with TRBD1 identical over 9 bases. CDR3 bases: TGTGCCAGCTCACCGAGGACAGGGGTATACGAGCAGTACTTC. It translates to CASSPRTGVYEQYF.